The rows below give T cell receptor beta chains drawn from one sample of a study of blood T cells in healthy people across ages. From the 5' RACE reads, TCRdb called clonotypes with MiXCR, one entry per CDR3 protein. The sample includes approximately 1.5 million distinct CDR3 sequences, less than 45% seen only once; the top ten take roughly 3.7%. The sample was blood. All receptors come from a woman in her late teens or twenties in good health. The CDR3 runs from the conserved cysteine through the conserved F or W. Each record gives: V gene, CDR3 length, J gene, CDR3 protein.

TRBV4-3	15	TRBJ2-5	CASSQEIQGQETQYF
TRBV29-1	11	TRBJ1-2	CSVFRSERYTF
TRBV15	14	TRBJ2-7	CATSRASEGYEQYF
TRBV7-9	14	TRBJ2-1	CASSWSGGDNEQFF
TRBV4-3	13	TRBJ1-2	CASSAQGIYGYTF
TRBV20-1	12	TRBJ2-7	CSALRDGYEQYF
TRBV2	14	TRBJ2-1	CASSEIFTYNEQFF
TRBV29-1	14	TRBJ2-5	CSVEDTGDQETQYF
TRBV20-1	15	TRBJ1-6	CSARGQGAGNSPLHF
TRBV4-3	15	TRBJ1-5	CASSQETGGNQPQHF
TRBV24-1	17	TRBJ2-1	CATMEGRGTGSYNEQFF
TRBV10-3	14	TRBJ2-3	CAISAGGAGDTQYF
TRBV2	17	TRBJ1-6	CASSLAEGSSYNSPLHF
TRBV25-1	15	TRBJ2-7	CASSEVGTARYEQYF
TRBV27	14	TRBJ1-2	CASSPLGVNYGYTF
TRBV29-1	14	TRBJ1-2	CSVEARGRSYGYTF
TRBV4-1	15	TRBJ2-5	CASSQSSAPQETQYF
TRBV10-3	12	TRBJ1-5	CAIREQGQPQHF
TRBV7-9	15	TRBJ2-1	CASGFYRIADNEQFF
TRBV2	12	TRBJ1-1	CASGNQGTEAFF
TRBV6-5	15	TRBJ2-1	CASSQGLAGSNEQFF
TRBV15	17	.	CATSKGGGTAPKETQYF
TRBV7-9	14	TRBJ2-3	CASSIGRTEDTQYF
TRBV14	15	TRBJ2-1	CAGSQLAGGYNEQFF
TRBV7-8	15	TRBJ2-3	CASSPGRLSKDTQYF
TRBV10-2	13	TRBJ1-1	CASNRLLNTEAFF
TRBV7-9	16	TRBJ1-2	CASSLDGDRANYGYTF
TRBV12-3/TRBV12-4	15	TRBJ2-1	CASKIRDTIYNEQFF
TRBV7-9	13	TRBJ2-4	CASSLARSDIQYF
TRBV12-3/TRBV12-4	14	TRBJ2-5	CAGTSPGHRETQYF
TRBV7-2	16	TRBJ2-1	CASSLMGWSSYNEQFF
TRBV11-2	14	TRBJ2-3	CASSLITGTDTQYF
TRBV12-3/TRBV12-4	15	TRBJ2-7	CASSRRVSFIDEQYF
TRBV27	14	TRBJ2-1	CASSVADGHNEQFF
TRBV7-2	15	TRBJ1-1	CASSFQPGTGAEAFF
TRBV7-9	14	TRBJ2-7	CASSSPSRVYEQYF
TRBV18	16	TRBJ2-1	CASSLRTASSYNEQFF